The 26 T cell receptor beta chains below all came from one sample that was sequenced in a study of shared clonotypes between healthy human individuals (dated by TCRdb to the early 2020s). The library was obtained by the immunoSEQ multiplex PCR assay. In its TCRdb copy, this immuneACCESS table keeps in-frame sequences only and misses some clones. Where compared with another copy, unresolved V genes explain less than half of these, and the others have no known cause. The sample table holds 2,500,000 or so clones, of which approximately 93% were seen once. The ten largest account for around 0.37% of the sample. The source material was naive CD4+ T cells from PBMCs. In light of the paper, this sample's cell subset or site label describes: CD45RA+ positively selected. These receptors all stem from a young man in good health. Some clones in this sample may be carry-over from other donors' samples.

The chain links TRBV25-1 to TRBJ2-7; D perhaps matches TRBD2 (5 bases). The CDR3 consists of 18 residues. Germline loops: CDR1 MGHDK, CDR2 SYGVNS. Between the trimmed V and J ends, which lost 1 base and 0 bases, there was a span of 19 bases. The CDR3 loop reads CASSESNSRGSSSYEQYF. CDR3 nucleotide sequence: TGTGCCAGCAGTGAATCAAATAGTAGAGGGTCAAGCTCCTACGAGCAGTACTTC.

In the case of this clone: Other DNA sequences within the sample encode an identical CDR3. V is TRBV15 and J is TRBJ2-1, with D maybe TRBD2 (5 bases). The CDR3 loop spans 15 amino acids. V was shortened by 0 bases and J by 0 bases, with 6 bases between the two germline ends. Germline lookup yields CDR1 LNHNV and CDR2 YYDKDF (reference sequence). The CDR3 bases are TGTGCCACCAGCAGAGATCGGGGCTCCTACAATGAGCAGTTCTTC. Translating gives CATSRDRGSYNEQFF.

The DNA for the CDR3 is TGTGCCTGGAGTGTACGCGGTCGGCAGGGGATACAGCCCCAGCATTTT. Encoded protein: CAWSVRGRQGIQPQHF. This rearrangement joins TRBV30 to TRBJ1-5, with D tentatively TRBD1 (6 bases). The CDR3 totals 16 residues. Trimming cost V 0 bases and J 7 bases, with 19 bases left between them. Germline lookup yields CDR1 GTSNPN and CDR2 SVGIG (reference sequence).

In DNA, the CDR3 is TGTGCCAGCAGGGCGGACAGCCAAGAGACCCAGTACTTC. This encodes CASRADSQETQYF. V and J are TRBV5-4 and TRBJ2-5; possibly TRBD1 for D (6 bases). Deletions cut 5 bases from V and 1 base from J, with 9 bases between. Germline CDR1 is SGHNT and CDR2 is YYREEE (reference sequence). This CDR3 spans 13 amino acids.

This rearrangement joins TRBV5-1 to TRBJ2-4, with 8 nucleotides matching TRBD1. Germline CDR1 SGHRS, CDR2 YFSETQ. J lost 0 bases, V lost 0 bases, and 11 bases had no gene match. The CDR3 length is 19 residues. DNA for the CDR3: TGCGCCAGCAGCTTGGGACAGGGGCAGGGGCGGGCAGCCAAAAACATTCAGTACTTC. It encodes CASSLGQGQGRAAKNIQYF. The variable domain in full, completed from reference TRBV5-1 and TRBJ2-4, reads KAGVTQTPRYLIKTRGQQVTLSCSPISGHRSVSWYQQTPGQGLQFLFEYFSETQRNKGNFPGRFSGRQFSNSRSEMNVSTLELGDSALYLCASSLGQGQGRAAKNIQYFGAGTRLSVL.

Of note for this clone: Other DNA variants within this sample encode the same CDR3. The CDR3 spells CASSPGLNTGELFF. CDR3 DNA: TGCGCCAGCAGCCCGGGACTTAACACCGGGGAGCTGTTTTTT. The chain couples TRBV10-1 to TRBJ2-2; tentatively, D is TRBD2 (6 bases). There are 14 residues in the CDR3. The germline gives CDR1 WNHNN, CDR2 SYGVQD (reference sequence). The V and J ends lost 6 bases and 2 bases respectively, with 10 bases between them.

This clone was detected only once. In DNA, the CDR3 is TGTGCCAGCAGTTACAGGGACAATCAGCCCCAGCATTTT. Amino acid sequence: CASSYRDNQPQHF. V usage is TRBV6-6 and J usage is TRBJ1-5; unclear D gene. Germline V gene sequence: CDR1 MNHNY, CDR2 SVGAGI (reference sequence). The CDR3 has 13 residues. The V and J ends lost 2 bases and 3 bases respectively, with 5 bases between them.

This sequence joins TRBV5-6 and TRBJ2-6; no reliable D call. The CDR3 has 16 amino acids. V shed 2 bases and J shed 0 bases, with 9 bases lying between them. Looked up from germline, CDR1 is SGHDT and CDR2 is YYEEEE. CDR3: CASSFGRHSGANVLTF. CDR3 in DNA: TGTGCCAGCAGCTTCGGTCGCCACTCTGGGGCCAACGTCCTGACTTTC.

For this clone: Additional DNA sequences in this sample encode the identical CDR3. This chain links TRBV28 with TRBJ1-2; perhaps TRBD1 as D (6 bases). This CDR3 has 13 residues. V was shortened by 3 bases and J by 4 bases, with 9 bases between the two germline ends. Germline loops: CDR1 MDHEN, CDR2 SYDVKM. The CDR3 region is CASSFRGAYGYTF. Here the CDR3 DNA reads TGTGCCAGCAGTTTTCGGGGGGCCTATGGCTACACCTTC.

The chain couples TRBV4-1 to TRBJ1-5, with D possibly being TRBD1 (5 bases). This CDR3 region has 16 residues. Germline assignment: CDR1 MGHRA and CDR2 YSYEKL. V lost 1 base and J lost 4, with 14 bases in between. CDR3 DNA sequence: TGCGCCAGCAGCCAAGGACAGTCCATGACAAATCAGCCCCAGCATTTT. Its protein is CASSQGQSMTNQPQHF.

The rearrangement joins TRBV29-1 to TRBJ2-7; D unclear. Trimming removed 3 bases from V and 5 bases from J, with 11 bases in between. CDR3 length equals 12 residues. From germline, CDR1 is SQVTM and CDR2 ANQGSEA. CDR3 sequence: CSVDSGEDEQYF. The CDR3 DNA follows: TGCAGCGTTGACTCAGGTGAGGACGAGCAGTACTTC.

The V and J genes are TRBV7-2 and TRBJ2-5; D is perhaps TRBD1 or TRBD2 (5 bases each). This CDR3 region has 15 residues. Looked up from germline, CDR1 is SGHTA and CDR2 is FQGNSA. Trimming took off 3 bases at V and 2 bases at J, with 13 bases between the two ends. The CDR3 here is CASSFPRGQQETQYF. Here the CDR3 DNA reads TGTGCCAGCAGCTTTCCCCGGGGCCAACAAGAGACCCAGTACTTC.

This chain joins TRBV6-1 and TRBJ1-3, with 7 bases identical to TRBD1. This CDR3 contains 17 residues. V dropped 1 base and J dropped 0; count of bases not matched to a gene: 6. CDR1 and CDR2 from the germline V gene are MNHNS and SASEGT. CDR3 in DNA: TGTGCCAGCAGTGAAGTTCTGGGACAGATCTCTGGAAACACCATATATTTT. Its protein is CASSEVLGQISGNTIYF.

With respect to this clone: This same CDR3 is encoded by further DNA sequences in the sample. The chain recombines TRBV15 with TRBJ2-7, with TRBD2 as a possible D gene (5 bases). V shed 0 bases and J shed 1 base, with 7 bases lying between them. Germline-derived CDR1 and CDR2 are LNHNV and YYDKDF (reference sequence). The CDR3 is 14 residues long. The CDR3 DNA follows: TGTGCCACCAGCAGAGATCCGGGATCCTACGAGCAGTACTTC. This sequence encodes CATSRDPGSYEQYF. Full variable domain (remainder filled in from reference TRBV15 and TRBJ2-7): DAMVIQNPRYQVTQFGKPVTLSCSQTLNHNVMYWYQQKSSQAPKLLFHYYDKDFNNEADTPDNFQSRRPNTSFCFLDIRSPGLGDTAMYLCATSRDPGSYEQYFGPGTRLTVT.

The chain joins TRBV13 to TRBJ2-3; 7 nucleotides line up with TRBD2. Per germline, CDR1 PRHDT and CDR2 FYEKMQ (reference sequence). This CDR3 comprises 18 residues. The ends lost 5 bases at V and 6 bases at J; junction bases unmatched: 20. The CDR3 loop reads CASSPGLIAGGVVDTQYF. The CDR3 nucleotides are TGTGCCAGCAGCCCAGGACTAATAGCGGGTGGGGTGGTGGATACGCAGTATTTT. The full variable domain, rest sourced from reference TRBV13 and TRBJ2-3, is AAGVIQSPRHLIKEKRETATLKCYPIPRHDTVYWYQQGPGQDPQFLISFYEKMQSDKGSIPDRFSAQQFSDYHSELNMSSLELGDSALYFCASSPGLIAGGVVDTQYFGPGTRLTVL.

To note about this clone: Other DNA sequences in this sample translate to the same CDR3. The V call is TRBV10-3, the J call TRBJ1-1; 7 nucleotides agree with TRBD1. The CDR3 covers 15 residues. V shed 6 bases and J 0 bases; nucleotides not matched to a gene: 7. Germline V gives CDR1 ENHRY, CDR2 SYGVKD. This CDR3 is CAISDRDGMNTEAFF. CDR3 bases: TGTGCCATCAGCGACAGGGATGGGATGAACACTGAAGCTTTCTTT.

The chain joins TRBV6-4 to TRBJ2-2; D may be TRBD1 (6 bases). V was trimmed by 7 bases and J by 3 bases, leaving 24 bases between them. Germline lookup yields CDR1 MRHNA and CDR2 SNTAGT. This CDR3 comprises 18 residues. The CDR3 sequence is CASTPMEPGTHDTGELFF. In nucleotides, the CDR3 is TGTGCCAGCACTCCAATGGAACCCGGGACACATGACACCGGGGAGCTGTTTTTT.

V and J are TRBV27 and TRBJ2-2; 9 nucleotides align to TRBD1. Germline loops: CDR1 MNHEY, CDR2 SMNVEV (reference sequence). The trim removed 0 bases at V and 4 bases at J, leaving 6 bases unmatched. This CDR3 contains 17 residues. CDR3 sequence reads: CASSLSGGQGGTGELFF. The CDR3, as DNA: TGTGCCAGCAGTTTATCTGGGGGACAGGGCGGCACCGGGGAGCTGTTTTTT.

The genes are TRBV11-2 and TRBJ2-1; TRBD2 matches 8 bases. The CDR3 spans 19 residues. Germline CDR1 is SGHAT and CDR2 is FQNNGV. The J segment lost 0 bases and the V segment lost 1 base, leaving 11 bases of the junction unmatched. This CDR3 reads CASSLGLRLAKDSYNEQFF. DNA of the CDR3: TGTGCCAGCAGCTTAGGGTTGAGACTAGCGAAAGACTCCTACAATGAGCAGTTCTTC. Combining the CDR3 with reference TRBV11-2 and TRBJ2-1 gives the whole variable domain EAGVAQSPRYKIIEKRQSVAFWCNPISGHATLYWYQQILGQGPKLLIQFQNNGVVDDSQLPKDRFSAERLKGVDSTLKIQPAKLEDSAVYLCASSLGLRLAKDSYNEQFFGPGTRLTVL.

The chain recombines TRBV28 with TRBJ2-5; 7 bases are a match to TRBD1. The V gene end was trimmed by 11 bases and the J gene end by 3 bases; junction bases not matched to a gene: 3. There are 11 residues in the CDR3. Germline CDR1 and CDR2: MDHEN and SYDVKM. CDR3 DNA sequence: TGTGCCGCCGGGACAGAAGAGACCCAGTACTTC. It codes for CAAGTEETQYF.

The rearrangement uses TRBV7-2 and TRBJ1-2; 7 positions agree with TRBD1. The germline CDR1 and CDR2 sequences are SGHTA and FQGNSA. The CDR3 sequence is 18 residues long. Germline trimming cut 1 base from V and 0 bases from J; bases unmatched to any gene: 11. The chain's CDR3 is CASSLEPQGTSTNYGYTF. CDR3 in DNA: TGTGCCAGCAGCTTAGAACCACAGGGGACATCAACTAACTATGGCTACACCTTC.

The gene calls are TRBV5-1 and TRBJ2-5; 8 bases are a match to TRBD1. Germline-derived CDR1 and CDR2 are SGHRS and YFSETQ. With 4 bases clipped from V and 2 bases from J, the junction kept 16 bases outside the gene matches. The CDR3 runs 18 residues. The DNA for the CDR3 is TGCGCCAGCAGCCAGAGACCCATCGGACAGGGAAGACAAGAGACCCAGTACTTC. Amino acids: CASSQRPIGQGRQETQYF.

The gene calls are TRBV7-6 and TRBJ2-7; D tentatively reads TRBD1 or TRBD2 (5 bases each). Germline loops: CDR1 SGHVS, CDR2 FNYEAQ. The CDR3 totals 13 residues. Trimming took 5 bases from V and 4 from J, leaving 12 bases between them. CDR3 in amino acids: CASSPEGKYEQYF. The CDR3 bases are TGTGCCAGCAGCCCTGAGGGGAAATACGAGCAGTACTTC.

The V call is TRBV5-8, the J call TRBJ2-5, with 12 nucleotides matching TRBD2. The germline V gene has CDR1 SGHTS and CDR2 YDEGEE. V gave up 0 bases and J gave up 1 base; unmatched junction bases: 7. The CDR3 covers 18 residues. CDR3 amino acids: CASSLGTSGNGFQETQYF. The CDR3 coding sequence is TGTGCCAGCAGCTTGGGGACTAGCGGGAATGGTTTCCAAGAGACCCAGTACTTC.

The V call is TRBV18, the J call TRBJ1-2; D not certain. V lost 3 bases, J lost 3 bases, and 14 bases lay in between. Germline values: CDR1 KGHSH, CDR2 LQKENI. This CDR3 has 15 residues. The CDR3 reads CASSPQESLYYGYTF. As DNA, the CDR3 is TGTGCCAGCTCACCCCAGGAGTCACTCTACTATGGCTACACCTTC.

This chain joins TRBV28 and TRBJ2-7, with TRBD1 matching 10 bases. V shed 8 bases and J 9 bases; nucleotides not matched to a gene: 13. Germline V gene data show CDR1 as MDHEN and CDR2 as SYDVKM. CDR3 length: 14 residues. The CDR3 bases are TGTGCCAGCGCAGTTGGGGGACAGGGGATCGGGCAGTACTTC. Amino acids: CASAVGGQGIGQYF. The variable domain in full, with the rest retrieved from reference TRBV28 and TRBJ2-7, is DVKVTQSSRYLVKRTGEKVFLECVQDMDHENMFWYRQDPGLGLRLIYFSYDVKMKEKGDIPEGYSVSREKKERFSLILESASTNQTSMYLCASAVGGQGIGQYFGPGTRLTVT.